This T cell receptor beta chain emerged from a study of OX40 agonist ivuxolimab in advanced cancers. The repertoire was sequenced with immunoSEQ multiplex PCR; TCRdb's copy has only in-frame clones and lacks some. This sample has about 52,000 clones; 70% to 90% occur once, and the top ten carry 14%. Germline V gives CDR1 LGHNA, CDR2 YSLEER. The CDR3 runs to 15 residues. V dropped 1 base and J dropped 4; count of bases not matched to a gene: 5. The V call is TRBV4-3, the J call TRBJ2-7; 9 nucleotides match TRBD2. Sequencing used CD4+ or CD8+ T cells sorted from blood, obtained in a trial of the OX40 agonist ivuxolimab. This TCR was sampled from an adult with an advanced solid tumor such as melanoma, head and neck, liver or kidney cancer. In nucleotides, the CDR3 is TGCGCCAGCAGCCAAGTTTTTAGCGGGGGATACGAGCAGTACTTC. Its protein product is CASSQVFSGGYEQYF.